Below are 15 T cell receptor beta chains sequenced from a single sample in a study of CD8 T cells in ankylosing spondylitis. TCRdb re-analysed the 5' RACE reads in MiXCR, keeping a single row per CDR3 protein. This sample has 250,000 to 350,000 distinct CDR3 sequences, with around 20% found just once. The sequencing sample was made of blood, either unsorted or a sorted T cell fraction (not recorded which). These receptors all come from a male donor with ankylosing spondylitis or in good health (not recorded which).

This clonotype has more than one count but fewer than ten. The gene calls are TRBV20-1 and TRBJ2-1; 8 positions match TRBD2. The CDR3 has 14 residues. V lost 3 bases and J lost 3; bases outside the gene matches: 4. Germline CDR1 and CDR2: DFQATT and SNEGSKA (reference sequence). The CDR3 region has the DNA TGCAGTGCTAGTTACCGGGGGGGCTACAATGAGCAGTTCTTC. Residues: CSASYRGGYNEQFF.

A few counts support this clonotype. V is TRBV14 and J is TRBJ2-1; D not resolved. Trimming took 2 bases from V and 3 from J, leaving 11 bases between them. Germline CDR1 SGHDN, CDR2 FVKESK. CDR3 length: 15 amino acids. Here the CDR3 reads CASSQYGDFYNEQFF. The CDR3 coding sequence is TGTGCCAGCAGCCAATATGGGGATTTCTACAATGAGCAGTTCTTC.

This clonotype came up a few times. This chain uses TRBV7-3 with TRBJ2-3; 7 bases match TRBD1. This CDR3 has 14 residues. V shed 5 bases, J shed 2 bases, and the junction held 4 bases outside the gene matches. The germline V gene has CDR1 SGHTA and CDR2 FQGTGA. The CDR3 here is CASSRQGYTDTQYF. The CDR3 region has the DNA TGTGCCAGCAGCAGACAGGGTTACACAGATACGCAGTATTTT.

For this clonotype: The junction shows a germline mismatch at one end, possibly a read error. This rearrangement joins TRBV29-1 to TRBJ2-5; D remains ambiguous. The CDR3 runs 11 residues. Germline V gene data show CDR1 as SQVTM and CDR2 as ANQGSEA. CDR3 bases: TGTTGTATCAGGTACCAAGAGACCCAGTACTTC. As protein: CCIRYQETQYF.

The genes are TRBV18 and TRBJ2-1; tentative D call: TRBD2 (5 bases). Germline CDR1 and CDR2: KGHSH and LQKENI. Trimming pared 2 bases from V and 1 base from J, leaving 9 bases between. CDR3 size: 15 residues. The CDR3 bases are TGTGCCAGCTCACCAGAGGGCTTTTCCTACAATGAGCAGTTCTTC. Translation gives CASSPEGFSYNEQFF.

This clonotype was seen more than once but under ten times. The chain combines TRBV30 with TRBJ1-1, with D unclear. The CDR3 contains 15 residues. Per germline, CDR1 GTSNPN and CDR2 SVGIG (reference sequence). The germline V and J ends were trimmed by 0 bases and 0 bases, with 11 bases remaining between them. CDR3 DNA sequence: TGTGCCTGGAGTGTTTTGAGGCAGATGAACACTGAAGCTTTCTTT. This codes for CAWSVLRQMNTEAFF.

This clonotype was counted a few times. The chain is built from TRBV4-2 and TRBJ1-2; D not resolved. The CDR3 has 13 residues. The V gene lost 0 bases and the J gene lost 6 bases, with 8 bases spanning the gap. Germline lookup yields CDR1 LGHNA and CDR2 YNFKEQ. The CDR3 loop reads CASSQDGSDGYTF. The CDR3 DNA follows: TGTGCCAGCAGCCAAGATGGTTCCGATGGCTACACCTTC.

This clonotype was recorded a few times. The chain couples TRBV9 to TRBJ2-1; weak D call: TRBD1 (6 bases). Per germline, CDR1 SGDLS and CDR2 YYNGEE. The CDR3 has 13 residues. Trimming cost V 6 bases and J 5 bases, with 12 bases left between them. The CDR3 DNA sequence: TGTGCCAGCAACAGGGTGTCGGACAATGAGCAGTTCTTC. Its translation is CASNRVSDNEQFF.

This sequence joins TRBV12-3 or TRBV12-4 and TRBJ2-1; 8 bases are shared with TRBD1. After removal of 6 bases from V and 12 bases from J, the junction contained 13 bases not matched to a gene. This CDR3 spans 14 amino acids. CDR3 DNA: TGTGCCAGCAGGCCTAGGGGACAGGCCCCCGGGCAGTTCTTC. Encoded protein: CASRPRGQAPGQFF.

In its sample, this clonotype was seen a few times. The chain carries TRBV28 and TRBJ2-7; a weak D match, TRBD1 (6 bases). Germline assignment: CDR1 MDHEN and CDR2 SYDVKM. This CDR3 has 17 amino acids. The germline V and J ends were trimmed by 5 bases and 1 base, with 21 bases remaining between them. CDR3 region: CASSPLIPGQRSYEQYV. The CDR3 DNA reads TGTGCCAGCAGTCCCCTTATTCCGGGACAAAGATCCTACGAGCAGTACGTC.

This clonotype has a count of ten or more. This chain links TRBV5-1 with TRBJ2-5, with no clear D. Per germline, CDR1 SGHRS and CDR2 YFSETQ. V was cut by 0 bases and J by 2 bases, with 5 bases left in between. This CDR3 has 13 amino acids. In DNA, the CDR3 is TGCGCCAGCAGCTTGGGAGAGCAAGAGACCCAGTACTTC. Amino acids: CASSLGEQETQYF.

The J gene is TRBJ2-2, the V gene TRBV19; perhaps TRBD1 as D (6 bases). CDR3 length: 16 residues. V was clipped by 4 bases and J by 0 bases, with 12 bases between them. Per germline, CDR1 LNHDA and CDR2 SQIVND (reference sequence). The CDR3 region has the DNA TGTGCCAGTAGTACGACCGGGACAACGAACACCGGGGAGCTGTTTTTT. Translating gives CASSTTGTTNTGELFF.

This clonotype was counted only a few times. The CDR3 nucleotides read TGTGCCAGCAGTTTAGTGGGGGGCCTCGCCGGGGAGCTGTTTTTT. Amino acid sequence: CASSLVGGLAGELFF. This chain links TRBV12-3 or TRBV12-4 with TRBJ2-2; either TRBD1 or TRBD2 may fit D (6 bases each). V shed 1 base and J shed 6 bases, with 12 bases lying between them. The CDR3 is made up of 15 amino acids.

Only a few counts were recorded for this clonotype. The chain carries TRBV6-1 and TRBJ1-5, with unresolved D. Germline-derived CDR1 and CDR2 are MNHNS and SASEGT. The V gene lost 6 bases and the J gene lost 5 bases, with 17 bases spanning the gap. This CDR3 spans 15 amino acids. The CDR3 nucleotides read TGTGCCAGCAGCCCTGGAGCCCTCGCCGATCAGCCCCAGCATTTT. Translated, it gives CASSPGALADQPQHF.

This clonotype was found many times. This chain connects TRBV21-1 to TRBJ1-5. TRBV21-1 is classified as a pseudogene. This CDR3 has 15 residues. The DNA for the CDR3 is TGTGCCAGCAGCAAATCAGGGCCCCTCAATCAGCCCCAGCATTTT. It is translated as CASSKSGPLNQPQHF.